These 24 T cell receptor beta chains were all obtained from the same sample, sequenced in a study. One entry per CDR3 protein results from TCRdb running MiXCR on the 5' RACE reads. The sample holds roughly 46,000 distinct CDR3 sequences, roughly 28% seen once. What was sequenced was naive CD4+ T cells sorted from blood. The subset here: naive CD4+ T cells, CD4+CD45RA+CD25-. All receptors come from a female donor with breast cancer.

Remarks on this clonotype: This CDR3 is missing its conserved last phenylalanine or tryptophan, likely due to a read error. The chain carries TRBV6-5 and TRBJ2-2; D uncertain. V lost 6 bases and J 2 bases, leaving 13 bases between the germline ends. In germline, CDR1 is MNHEY, CDR2 SVGAGI. The CDR3 spans 15 residues. The CDR3 DNA follows: TGTGCCAGCAGAAGGAATAAAGTTAACACCGGGGAGCTGTTTTCT. Its translation: CASRRNKVNTGELFS.

This clonotype turned up a few times. This chain connects TRBV20-1 to TRBJ1-2, with TRBD1 matching over 9 bases. Germline CDR1 reads DFQATT; CDR2 reads SNEGSKA (reference sequence). The CDR3 runs 14 residues. Trimming removed 2 bases from V and 8 bases from J; junction bases left unmatched: 9. The CDR3, as DNA: TGCAGTGCTAGAACTTACAGGGGGCGAGTGGGCTACACCTTC. Its protein is CSARTYRGRVGYTF.

This clonotype was counted only a few times. The rearrangement joins TRBV29-1 to TRBJ2-2; a possible D gene is TRBD2 (6 bases). CDR3 length equals 12 residues. Trimming shortened V by 1 base and J by 8 bases, and 8 bases separated the two germline ends. Germline-derived CDR1 and CDR2 are SQVTM and ANQGSEA. CDR3 loop: CSVEASAGELFF. The CDR3 nucleotides are TGCAGCGTTGAAGCTAGCGCGGGGGAGCTGTTTTTT.

J is TRBJ1-1 and V is TRBV7-3, with no clear D. V was pared by 5 bases and J by 7 bases, with 14 bases between. CDR3 size: 13 residues. Germline V CDR1 and CDR2: SGHTA, FQGTGA. The CDR3 loop is CASSANPVSEAFF. The CDR3 DNA follows: TGTGCCAGCAGCGCTAACCCCGTGAGTGAAGCTTTCTTT.

This chain links TRBV12-3 or TRBV12-4 with TRBJ1-1; D possibly corresponds to TRBD1 (6 bases). Trimming took 5 bases from V and 10 from J, leaving 11 bases between them. This CDR3 is 11 amino acids long. CDR3 loop: CASSRGQGAFF. CDR3 sequence (DNA): TGTGCCAGCAGTCGGGGACAAGGAGCTTTCTTT.

This clonotype was seen more than once but under ten times. The genes are TRBV15 and TRBJ2-7; no firm D call. CDR1 LNHNV and CDR2 YYDKDF come from the germline V gene (reference sequence). Trimming left V 5 bases short and J 1 base short, with 12 bases between. The CDR3 extends over 14 amino acids. The CDR3 reads CATSLLLGSYEQYF. In nucleotides, the CDR3 is TGTGCCACCAGCTTACTCCTGGGTTCCTACGAGCAGTACTTC.

This rearrangement joins TRBV7-2 to TRBJ1-1; tentatively, D is TRBD1 (6 bases). Between the trimmed V and J ends, which lost 2 bases and 4 bases, there was a span of 14 bases. Germline V gene sequence: CDR1 SGHTA, CDR2 FQGNSA. The CDR3 runs 15 residues. In nucleotides, the CDR3 is TGTGCCAGCAGCTTATTTGGGGGGCGCGTCACTGAAGCTTTCTTT. It specifies CASSLFGGRVTEAFF.

This clonotype occurred many times. V is TRBV5-1 and J is TRBJ2-1; 13 positions agree with TRBD2. The CDR3 spans 16 residues. Looked up from germline, CDR1 is SGHRS and CDR2 is YFSETQ. Trimming removed 0 bases from V and 9 bases from J; junction bases left unmatched: 6. The CDR3 spells CASSLEWTSGSGEQFF. In DNA form, the CDR3 reads TGCGCCAGCAGCTTGGAATGGACTAGCGGGAGTGGTGAGCAGTTCTTC. The variable domain in full, with the rest retrieved from reference TRBV5-1 and TRBJ2-1, is KAGVTQTPRYLIKTRGQQVTLSCSPISGHRSVSWYQQTPGQGLQFLFEYFSETQRNKGNFPGRFSGRQFSNSRSEMNVSTLELGDSALYLCASSLEWTSGSGEQFFGPGTRLTVL.

V and J are TRBV9 and TRBJ1-2; D is undetermined. This CDR3 comprises 13 residues. The V gene lost 0 bases and the J gene lost 6 bases, with 9 bases spanning the gap. Germline CDR1 is SGDLS and CDR2 is YYNGEE. The CDR3 coding sequence is TGTGCCAGCAGCGTAGGACAACCCCATGGCTACACCTTC. Translated: CASSVGQPHGYTF.

The rearrangement joins TRBV5-1 to TRBJ1-1, with TRBD1 as a possible D gene (6 bases). V shed 0 bases and J shed 2 bases, with 11 bases lying between them. The CDR3 sequence is 15 residues long. Germline CDR1 and CDR2: SGHRS and YFSETQ. The DNA of the CDR3 is TGCGCCAGCAGCTTGGAGAACAGGGCAAACACTGAAGCTTTCTTT. This translates into CASSLENRANTEAFF.

This rearrangement joins TRBV28 to TRBJ2-3, with 11 nucleotides matching TRBD1. Looked up from germline, CDR1 is MDHEN and CDR2 is SYDVKM. Losses at the gene ends were 8 bases for V and 4 bases for J; bases not matched to a gene: 5. This CDR3 contains 14 residues. The CDR3 here is CASGQGARADTQYF. CDR3 bases: TGTGCCAGCGGACAGGGGGCGCGGGCAGATACGCAGTATTTT.

This clonotype turned up a few times. The V call is TRBV7-9, the J call TRBJ2-7, with 7 bases matching TRBD1. Germline CDR1 is SEHNR and CDR2 is FQNEAQ (reference sequence). V shed 0 bases, J shed 6 bases, and the junction held 8 bases outside the gene matches. The CDR3 totals 15 residues. This chain's CDR3 is CASSLARQGSGEQYF. The DNA for the CDR3 is TGTGCCAGCAGCTTAGCGAGACAGGGATCGGGCGAGCAGTACTTC.

The sample holds one count of this clonotype. CDR3 sequence reads: CASSLDGGETQYF. The CDR3 nucleotides are TGTGCCAGCAGCTTAGACGGGGGGGAGACCCAGTACTTC. This sequence joins TRBV7-3 and TRBJ2-5; TRBD2 matches 7 bases. This CDR3 has 13 amino acids. Looked up from germline, CDR1 is SGHTA and CDR2 is FQGTGA. After removal of 2 bases from V and 5 bases from J, the junction contained 2 bases not matched to a gene. Full variable domain (rest looked up from reference TRBV7-3 and TRBJ2-5): GAGVSQTPSNKVTEKGKYVELRCDPISGHTALYWYRQSLGQGPEFLIYFQGTGAADDSGLPNDRFFAVRPEGSVSTLKIQRTERGDSAVYLCASSLDGGETQYFGPGTRLLVL.

At least ten counts were recorded for this clonotype. The chain joins TRBV5-1 to TRBJ2-3; 11 bases line up with TRBD2. The germline CDR1 and CDR2 sequences are SGHRS and YFSETQ. The length of the CDR3 is 15 residues. With 6 bases clipped from V and 6 bases from J, the junction kept 9 bases outside the gene matches. This CDR3 reads CASTASGRTVDTQYF. The CDR3 DNA sequence: TGCGCCAGCACAGCTAGCGGGAGGACGGTGGATACGCAGTATTTT.

As regards this clonotype: Being one base from a much bigger clone, this may be a read error. The genes are TRBV7-2 and TRBJ1-2; tentative D call: TRBD1 (5 bases). The germline V gene has CDR1 SGHTA and CDR2 FQGNSA. This CDR3 is 16 amino acids long. The ends were cut back, 8 bases at V and 2 bases at J, with 21 bases in the middle. The CDR3 coding sequence is TGTGCCAGCGGCCAAATTCAACTTAGGGACAACTATGGCTACACCTTC. Translation: CASGQIQLRDNYGYTF. The full variable domain, with the rest looked up from reference TRBV7-2 and TRBJ1-2, is GAGVSQSPSNKVTEKGKDVELRCDPISGHTALYWYRQSLGQGLEFLIYFQGNSAPDKSGLPSDRFSAERTGGSVSTLTIQRTQQEDSAVYLCASGQIQLRDNYGYTFGSGTRLTVV.

The chain is built from TRBV20-1 and TRBJ2-2; D possibly corresponds to TRBD1 (5 bases). CDR3 length: 14 amino acids. The V and J ends lost 8 bases and 1 base respectively, with 14 bases between them. CDR1 and CDR2 (germline): DFQATT, SNEGSKA (reference sequence). CDR3 residues: CSSKSRGNTGELFF. In DNA form, the CDR3 reads TGCAGTTCAAAATCTAGGGGGAACACCGGGGAGCTGTTTTTT.

This clonotype turned up a few times. The chain is built from TRBV5-1 and TRBJ2-7; D is unclear. CDR3 size: 13 residues. V lost 1 base and J 7 bases, leaving 12 bases between the germline ends. From germline, CDR1 is SGHRS and CDR2 YFSETQ. This CDR3 is CASSLSILDEQYF. Here the CDR3 DNA reads TGCGCCAGCAGCTTGTCTATCCTCGATGAGCAGTACTTC.

The chain recombines TRBV7-2 with TRBJ2-1; no clear D. With 0 bases removed from V and 5 bases from J, the gap between germline ends came to 5 bases. Germline V gene lookup returns CDR1 SGHTA and CDR2 FQGNSA. This CDR3 contains 13 residues. The CDR3 here is CASSLARNNEQFF. The CDR3 DNA reads as TGTGCCAGCAGCTTAGCCAGGAACAATGAGCAGTTCTTC. Variable domain in full (rest from reference TRBV7-2 and TRBJ2-1): GAGVSQSPSNKVTEKGKDVELRCDPISGHTALYWYRQSLGQGLEFLIYFQGNSAPDKSGLPSDRFSAERTGGSVSTLTIQRTQQEDSAVYLCASSLARNNEQFFGPGTRLTVL.

This chain uses TRBV6-1 with TRBJ2-6, with unresolved D. V lost 3 bases and J 1 base, leaving 7 bases between the germline ends. This CDR3 has 15 residues. The germline V gene has CDR1 MNHNS and CDR2 SASEGT. The CDR3 is CASSEGNSGANVLTF. In nucleotides, the CDR3 is TGTGCCAGCAGTGAGGGTAATTCTGGGGCCAACGTCCTGACTTTC.

This clonotype was detected a few times. CDR3 in amino acids: CASSRRDSYNEQFF. CDR3 coding DNA: TGTGCCAGCAGTCGGAGGGACTCCTACAATGAGCAGTTCTTC. This sequence joins TRBV12-3 or TRBV12-4 and TRBJ2-1, with TRBD2 as a possible D gene (6 bases). This CDR3 has 14 residues. Trimming removed 5 bases from V and 0 bases from J, with 8 bases in between.

In its sample, this clonotype was seen a few times. DNA of the CDR3: TGCGCCAGCGGGGGTTCGGGGTACTACGAGCAGTACTTC. Amino acids: CASGGSGYYEQYF. This sequence joins TRBV5-1 and TRBJ2-7; either TRBD1 or TRBD2 may fit D (5 bases each). Per germline, CDR1 SGHRS and CDR2 YFSETQ. This CDR3 region has 13 residues. Trimming shortened V by 7 bases and J by 3 bases, and 14 bases separated the two germline ends.

About this clonotype itself: A read error may produce the germline difference seen at one junction end. This chain links TRBV3-1 with TRBJ2-3; 12 nucleotides align to TRBD2. Germline V gene sequence: CDR1 LGHDT, CDR2 YNNKEL (reference sequence). The CDR3 sequence is 16 residues long. The CDR3 nucleotides read TGTGCCAGCAACCAAGGACTAGCGGGGAGCACAGATACGCAGTATTTT. Its protein is CASNQGLAGSTDTQYF.

The chain employs TRBV7-9 and TRBJ1-2; possibly TRBD1 for D (6 bases). The V and J ends lost 2 bases and 6 bases respectively, with 16 bases between them. CDR1 and CDR2 (germline): SEHNR, FQNEAQ (reference sequence). CDR3 size: 15 residues. The CDR3 region has the DNA TGTGCCAGCAGCTTATCGGTACAGGGTATGAATGGCTACACCTTC. Protein: CASSLSVQGMNGYTF.

This clonotype rates as medium-sized. The J gene is TRBJ2-3, the V gene TRBV7-2; 14 bases fit TRBD2. CDR3 length equals 18 residues. Germline CDR1 reads SGHTA; CDR2 reads FQGNSA. V gave up 5 bases and J gave up 0 bases; unmatched junction bases: 7. CDR3 sequence: CASSDPRLAGGSTDTQYF. The CDR3 nucleotides are TGTGCCAGCAGCGATCCTCGACTAGCGGGGGGGAGCACAGATACGCAGTATTTT.